Each of the 13 T cell receptor beta chains below was sequenced from the same sample in a study of beta chain features in type 1 diabetes. Expressed TCRB transcripts were sequenced, since all the RNA that had been isolated was reverse transcribed. The method was immunoSEQ multiplex PCR; TCRdb's version includes in-frame clones alone and lacks a portion of them. This table holds under 550,000 clones, about an eighth found once. Specimen: naive CD4+ T cells from blood. These receptors were obtained from a woman between 18 and 29 years old in good health.

This clone was seen a few times. This rearrangement joins TRBV9 to TRBJ1-2, with a possible D match to TRBD1 (6 bases). The CDR3 extends over 13 amino acids. The V and J ends lost 4 bases and 5 bases respectively, with 12 bases between them. The germline CDR1 and CDR2 sequences are SGDLS and YYNGEE. CDR3 coding DNA: TGTGCCAGCAGCAAACAGGGAGCTTATGGCTACACCTTC. Amino acids: CASSKQGAYGYTF.

This rearrangement joins TRBV11-3 to TRBJ1-1; no clear D. Germline V gene lookup returns CDR1 SGHNT and CDR2 YENEEA. The CDR3 has 13 amino acids. Trimming stripped 1 base from V and 2 bases from J, with 5 bases between. The CDR3 sequence: CASSLGENTEAFF. CDR3 DNA: TGTGCCAGCAGCTTAGGGGAAAACACTGAAGCTTTCTTT.

In its sample, this clone was seen a few times. The chain combines TRBV27 with TRBJ2-5; a weak D match, TRBD2 (6 bases). Trimming took 7 bases from V and 4 from J, leaving 13 bases between them. Germline assignment: CDR1 MNHEY and CDR2 SMNVEV (reference sequence). The CDR3 is 13 amino acids. For the CDR3, the DNA is TGTGCCAGCACCCGGAGAGCGGGAGAGACCCAGTACTTC. This translates into CASTRRAGETQYF.

A few counts support this clone. The chain combines TRBV18 with TRBJ1-1; D not resolved. The CDR3 is 16 residues long. Germline CDR1 KGHSH, CDR2 LQKENI. V was cut by 1 base and J by 4 bases, with 16 bases left in between. CDR3 sequence reads: CASSPRGSAWGTEAFF. CDR3 DNA: TGTGCCAGCTCACCACGCGGCTCCGCCTGGGGCACTGAAGCTTTCTTT.

The rearrangement joins TRBV7-9 to TRBJ2-1; D unclear. From germline, CDR1 is SEHNR and CDR2 FQNEAQ (reference sequence). The CDR3 has 15 amino acids. V shed 1 base and J shed 4 bases, with 11 bases lying between them. DNA for the CDR3: TGTGCCAGCAGCTTAGGGGGATCGGTTTACAATGAGCAGTTCTTC. Translating gives CASSLGGSVYNEQFF.

In its sample, this clone was seen a few times. The chain joins TRBV7-2 to TRBJ2-1; D gene uncertain. CDR3 length: 15 residues. The germline CDR1 and CDR2 sequences are SGHTA and FQGNSA. V lost 5 bases, J lost 0 bases, and 11 bases lay in between. CDR3 sequence reads: CASSPDTSSYNEQFF. In DNA, the CDR3 is TGTGCCAGCAGCCCCGACACGAGCTCCTACAATGAGCAGTTCTTC. Using reference TRBV7-2 and TRBJ2-1 for the parts outside the CDR3, the full variable domain is GAGVSQSPSNKVTEKGKDVELRCDPISGHTALYWYRQSLGQGLEFLIYFQGNSAPDKSGLPSDRFSAERTGGSVSTLTIQRTQQEDSAVYLCASSPDTSSYNEQFFGPGTRLTVL.

The chain carries TRBV28 and TRBJ2-7; D is uncertain. The length of the CDR3 is 15 residues. Trimming pared 2 bases from V and 4 bases from J, leaving 15 bases between. The germline V gene has CDR1 MDHEN and CDR2 SYDVKM. The CDR3 nucleotides read TGTGCCAGCAGTTTAACTCTCCCGGTGCGATACGAGCAGTACGTC. Protein sequence: CASSLTLPVRYEQYV.

The V gene is TRBV9, the J gene TRBJ1-2; tentative D call: TRBD1 (5 bases). This CDR3 has 13 residues. From germline, CDR1 is SGDLS and CDR2 YYNGEE. V lost 3 bases to trimming and J lost 2 bases, with 8 bases between them. The CDR3 is CASSAAGNYGYTF. CDR3 nucleotide sequence: TGTGCCAGCAGCGCCGCAGGGAACTATGGCTACACCTTC.

The chain joins TRBV9 to TRBJ2-7; D unclear. This CDR3 comprises 14 residues. Germline CDR1 and CDR2: SGDLS and YYNGEE. Trimming removed 2 bases at V and 5 bases at J, with 14 bases between. Written as DNA, the CDR3 is TGTGCCAGCAGCGTCTTGACTGGGGTTCACGAGCAGTACGTC. Protein product: CASSVLTGVHEQYV.

The J gene is TRBJ2-1, the V gene TRBV11-2, with 11 bases lining up with TRBD2. The CDR3 length is 16 residues. V was clipped by 5 bases and J by 3 bases; unmatched bases: 6. The germline gives CDR1 SGHAT, CDR2 FQNNGV. The CDR3 protein is CASSIRLAGIYNEQFF. The CDR3 DNA follows: TGTGCCAGCAGCATACGACTAGCGGGGATCTACAATGAGCAGTTCTTC.

The table lists this clone with a few counts. The J gene is TRBJ2-5, the V gene TRBV19, with 10 bases identical to TRBD2. There are 14 residues in the CDR3. J lost 4 bases, V lost 5 bases, and 4 bases had no gene match. Germline CDR1 and CDR2: LNHDA and SQIVND (reference sequence). The CDR3 spells CASSSRTSGETQYF. CDR3 DNA: TGTGCCAGTAGTTCGCGGACTAGCGGAGAGACCCAGTACTTC.

The chain couples TRBV7-2 to TRBJ2-3; D gene unclear. CDR1 is SGHTA and CDR2 is FQGNSA in the germline V gene. Trimming cost V 6 bases and J 6 bases, with 10 bases left between them. The CDR3 totals 12 residues. The CDR3 here is CASSPSGDTQYF. The CDR3 DNA is TGTGCCAGCAGTCCGAGTGGGGATACGCAGTATTTT. Full variable domain (rest looked up from reference TRBV7-2 and TRBJ2-3): GAGVSQSPSNKVTEKGKDVELRCDPISGHTALYWYRQSLGQGLEFLIYFQGNSAPDKSGLPSDRFSAERTGGSVSTLTIQRTQQEDSAVYLCASSPSGDTQYFGPGTRLTVL.

Concerning this clone itself: Other DNA sequences of this sample code for an identical CDR3. The rearrangement links TRBV29-1 to TRBJ2-3; the match to TRBD2 covers 9 bases. From germline, CDR1 is SQVTM and CDR2 ANQGSEA. The trim removed 1 base at V and 9 bases at J, leaving 5 bases unmatched. The CDR3 spans 13 residues. CDR3 amino acids: CSVEGSGRKTQYF. The DNA for the CDR3 is TGCAGCGTTGAAGGGAGCGGGAGGAAGACGCAGTATTTT.